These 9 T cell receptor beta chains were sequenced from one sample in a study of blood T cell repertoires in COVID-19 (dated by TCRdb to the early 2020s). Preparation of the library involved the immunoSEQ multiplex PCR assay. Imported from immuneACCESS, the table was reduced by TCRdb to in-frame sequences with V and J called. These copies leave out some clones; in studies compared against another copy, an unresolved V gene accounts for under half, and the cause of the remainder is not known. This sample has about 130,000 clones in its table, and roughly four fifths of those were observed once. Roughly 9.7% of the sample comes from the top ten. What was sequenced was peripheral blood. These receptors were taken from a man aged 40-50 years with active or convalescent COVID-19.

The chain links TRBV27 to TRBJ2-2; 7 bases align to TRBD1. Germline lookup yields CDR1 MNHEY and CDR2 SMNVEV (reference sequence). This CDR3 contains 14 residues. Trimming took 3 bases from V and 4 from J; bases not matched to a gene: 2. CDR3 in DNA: TGTGCCAGCAGTTTTAACAGGGGCACCGGGGAGCTGTTTTTT. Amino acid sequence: CASSFNRGTGELFF.

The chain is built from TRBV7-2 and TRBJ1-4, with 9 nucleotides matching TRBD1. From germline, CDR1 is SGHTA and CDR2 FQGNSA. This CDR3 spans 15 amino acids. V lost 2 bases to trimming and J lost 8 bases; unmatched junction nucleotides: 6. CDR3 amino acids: CASSLRDRAGEKLFF. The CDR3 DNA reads TGTGCCAGCAGCTTACGGGACAGGGCAGGAGAAAAACTGTTTTTT.

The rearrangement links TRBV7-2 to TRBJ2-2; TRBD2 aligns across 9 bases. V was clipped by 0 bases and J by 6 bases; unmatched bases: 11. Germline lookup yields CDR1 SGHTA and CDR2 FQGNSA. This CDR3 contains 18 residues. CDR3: CASSLAGLRGGAAGELFF. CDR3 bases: TGTGCCAGCAGCTTAGCGGGACTTCGCGGGGGGGCGGCCGGGGAGCTGTTTTTT.

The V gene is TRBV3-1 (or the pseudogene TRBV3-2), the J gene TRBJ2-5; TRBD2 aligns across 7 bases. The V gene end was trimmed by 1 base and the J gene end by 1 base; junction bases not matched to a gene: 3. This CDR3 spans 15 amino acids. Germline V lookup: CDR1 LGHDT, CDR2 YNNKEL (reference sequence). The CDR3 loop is CASSQVGLFQETQYF. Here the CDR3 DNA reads TGTGCCAGCAGCCAAGTGGGACTATTCCAAGAGACCCAGTACTTC.

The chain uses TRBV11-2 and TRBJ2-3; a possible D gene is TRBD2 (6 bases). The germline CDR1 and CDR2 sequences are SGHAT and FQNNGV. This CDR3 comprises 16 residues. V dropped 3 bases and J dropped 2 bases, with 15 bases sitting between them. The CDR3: CASSFLGRETTDTQYF. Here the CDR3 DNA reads TGTGCCAGCAGCTTTCTCGGGAGAGAGACCACAGATACGCAGTATTTT.

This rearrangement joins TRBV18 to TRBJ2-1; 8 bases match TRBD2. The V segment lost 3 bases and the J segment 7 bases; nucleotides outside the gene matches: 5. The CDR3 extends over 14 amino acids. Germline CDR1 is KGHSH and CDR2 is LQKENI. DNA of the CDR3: TGTGCCAGCTCACCGGCGGGGGGCATAAATGAGCAGTTCTTC. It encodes CASSPAGGINEQFF.

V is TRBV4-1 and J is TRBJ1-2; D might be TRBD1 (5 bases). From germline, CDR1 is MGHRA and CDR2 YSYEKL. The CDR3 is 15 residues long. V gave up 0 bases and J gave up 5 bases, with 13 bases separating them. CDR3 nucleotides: TGCGCCAGCAGCCAAGATCGGGGGTCTTTTTATGGCTACACCTTC. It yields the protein CASSQDRGSFYGYTF.

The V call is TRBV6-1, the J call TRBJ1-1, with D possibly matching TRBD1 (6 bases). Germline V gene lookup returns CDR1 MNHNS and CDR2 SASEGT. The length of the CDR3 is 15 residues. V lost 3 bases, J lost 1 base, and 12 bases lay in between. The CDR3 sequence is CASSDRGGRNTEAFF. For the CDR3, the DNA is TGTGCCAGCAGTGACAGGGGCGGAAGGAACACTGAAGCTTTCTTT.

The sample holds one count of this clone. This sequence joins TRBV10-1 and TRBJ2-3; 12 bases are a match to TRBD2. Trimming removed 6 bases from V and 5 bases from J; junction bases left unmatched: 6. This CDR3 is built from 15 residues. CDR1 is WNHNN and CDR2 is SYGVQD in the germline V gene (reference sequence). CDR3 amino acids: CASSRTSGEIDTQYF. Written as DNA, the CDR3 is TGCGCCAGCAGCAGGACTAGCGGGGAAATAGATACGCAGTATTTT.